The T cell receptor beta chain described here comes from a study of cytomegalovirus exposure and HLA in healthy donors. Findings and limits, study-wide: Across HLA loci, a later analysis found differing TCR association rates, with DRB1 most and HLA-C fewest. Indistinguishable V segments, including TRBV6-2 and TRBV6-3, were excluded.

Note on this clone: Its antigen remains unknown.

Primers included in the PCR were 60 Vbeta and 13 Jbeta primers. TCRdb keeps only in-frame clones here, not all; method: immunoSEQ multiplex PCR. The top ten clones hold roughly 4% of a sample with 95,000 or so clones, 81% of them seen once. V shed 4 bases, J shed 3 bases, and the junction held 9 bases outside the gene matches. This CDR3 region has 16 residues. Germline-derived CDR1 and CDR2 are SGHKS and YYEKEE (reference sequence). The receptor was derived from a woman in her 70s in good health and CMV-seropositive. The chain uses TRBV5-5 and TRBJ1-5, with TRBD1 identical over 8 bases. Source material: PBMCs. CDR3 region: CASSHRGDVSNQPQHF. CDR3 nucleotides: TGTGCCAGCAGCCACAGGGGGGACGTATCCAATCAGCCCCAGCATTTT.